The 26 T cell receptor beta chains listed next were all sequenced from one sample in a study of blood T cells in healthy people across ages. Sample-barcoded 5' priming and a J-beta primer mix drove a second PCR of about 6 to 11 cycles. TCRdb re-derived calls from the 5' RACE reads in MiXCR, one entry per CDR3 protein. The repertoire includes some 690,000 distinct CDR3 sequences, about a fifth of them detected once, and roughly 22% sits in the top ten. The source material was blood. The receptors derive from a man in his 70s in good health.

The chain couples TRBV20-1 to TRBJ2-4; maybe TRBD1 (6 bases). Germline-derived CDR1 and CDR2 are DFQATT and SNEGSKA (reference sequence). The CDR3 covers 12 residues. Trimming left V 5 bases short and J 7 bases short, with 12 bases between. CDR3 in DNA: TGCAGTGCTCCCTGGACAGTCAACATTCAGTACTTC. The encoded protein is CSAPWTVNIQYF.

A few counts support this clonotype. The V and J genes are TRBV5-1 and TRBJ2-3, with D uncertain. The V and J ends lost 3 bases and 4 bases respectively, with 12 bases between them. The CDR3 has 14 amino acids. Germline V gene sequence: CDR1 SGHRS, CDR2 YFSETQ. The CDR3 loop is CASSSQIHPDTQYF. DNA for the CDR3: TGCGCCAGCAGCTCCCAGATTCATCCAGATACGCAGTATTTT.

This clonotype turned up a few times. The junction shows a germline mismatch at one end, possibly a read error. DNA for the CDR3: TGTGCCGGCAGCTTAGCGGGGACTGCCAATGAGCAGTTCTTC. Protein product: CAGSLAGTANEQFF. The rearrangement links TRBV11-2 to TRBJ2-7; 8 bases agree with TRBD2. The J call may be wrong; the DNA end is better matched by TRBJ2-1. Looked up from germline, CDR1 is SGHAT and CDR2 is FQNNGV. The CDR3 runs 14 residues.

The chain recombines TRBV20-1 with TRBJ1-3; a possible D gene is TRBD1 (5 bases). This CDR3 contains 14 residues. Germline CDR1 and CDR2: DFQATT and SNEGSKA (reference sequence). Trimming took off 6 bases at V and 8 bases at J, with 20 bases between the two ends. In DNA form, the CDR3 reads TGCAGTGCGTACGACAGTGTCGGTGAAGACACCATATATTTT. This translates into CSAYDSVGEDTIYF.

The genes are TRBV18 and TRBJ1-2; 9 nucleotides match TRBD1. V trimming: 4 bases; J trimming: 4 bases; junction bases outside the gene matches: 10. The germline V gene has CDR1 KGHSH and CDR2 LQKENI. The CDR3 spans 16 residues. The CDR3 spells CASSRGRGQGSYGYTF. The CDR3 coding sequence is TGTGCCAGCTCACGGGGTCGAGGACAGGGGAGCTATGGCTACACCTTC. Based on the CDR3 plus reference TRBV18 and TRBJ1-2, the full variable domain is NAGVMQNPRHLVRRRGQEARLRCSPMKGHSHVYWYRQLPEEGLKFMVYLQKENIIDESGMPKERFSAEFPKEGPSILRIQQVVRGDSAAYFCASSRGRGQGSYGYTFGSGTRLTVV.

This clonotype showed up just once. The CDR3 DNA reads as TGTGCCACCAGCAGAGCGTTGGGGACAGGGTTCGATACGCAGTATTTT. Amino acids: CATSRALGTGFDTQYF. The chain has TRBV15 and TRBJ2-3, with 9 bases that match TRBD1. Germline assignment: CDR1 LNHNV and CDR2 YYDKDF (reference sequence). The V and J ends lost 1 base and 6 bases, in that order; junction bases with no gene match: 8. CDR3 length: 16 amino acids.

This clonotype has just a few counts. This chain joins TRBV6-5 and TRBJ2-4; TRBD1 is a possible D gene (5 bases). Germline lookup yields CDR1 MNHEY and CDR2 SVGAGI. This CDR3 contains 16 residues. The V and J ends lost 5 bases and 7 bases respectively, with 21 bases between them. In nucleotides, the CDR3 is TGTGCCAGCAGTCCCGGGTTGGGGCCCCAGCGCAACATTCAGTACTTC. This sequence encodes CASSPGLGPQRNIQYF.

The chain recombines TRBV6-5 with TRBJ1-6, with TRBD1 matching 10 bases. The ends lost 4 bases at V and 6 bases at J; junction bases unmatched: 3. CDR3 length: 15 amino acids. Germline CDR1 MNHEY, CDR2 SVGAGI. The CDR3 sequence is CASSFGTGVNSPLHF. The CDR3 coding sequence is TGTGCCAGCAGTTTCGGGACAGGGGTTAATTCACCCCTCCACTTT.

The V gene is TRBV28, the J gene TRBJ2-2; TRBD2 is a possible D gene (5 bases). The germline V gene has CDR1 MDHEN and CDR2 SYDVKM. This CDR3 comprises 17 residues. Trimming took off 5 bases at V and 7 bases at J, with 23 bases between the two ends. The CDR3: CASSTLTIPSSFGELFF. The CDR3 DNA reads as TGTGCCAGCAGTACACTGACTATACCTTCGTCCTTCGGGGAGCTGTTTTTT.

J is TRBJ2-1 and V is TRBV5-6; 9 bases fit TRBD1. The CDR3 totals 16 residues. Germline V gives CDR1 SGHDT, CDR2 YYEEEE. V shed 0 bases, J shed 3 bases, and the junction held 4 bases outside the gene matches. The CDR3 is CASSLARGQGYNEQFF. Here the CDR3 DNA reads TGTGCCAGCAGCTTGGCAAGGGGACAGGGCTACAATGAGCAGTTCTTC.

This clonotype was counted between two and nine times. This rearrangement joins TRBV6-6 to TRBJ1-3, with TRBD1 matching 8 bases. CDR1 and CDR2 from the germline V gene are MNHNY and SVGAGI (reference sequence). The CDR3 sequence is 16 residues long. With V trimmed by 0 bases and J by 2 bases, 3 bases remained unmatched. CDR3 DNA: TGTGCCAGCAGTTACTCAACAGGGGGGCCTGGAAACACCATATATTTT. The encoded protein is CASSYSTGGPGNTIYF.

This clonotype was detected only a few times. The rearrangement uses TRBV5-1 and TRBJ1-1; TRBD1 aligns across 8 bases. There are 15 residues in the CDR3. Looked up from germline, CDR1 is SGHRS and CDR2 is YFSETQ. The junction had 4 bases not matched to a gene; V was cut back by 3 bases and J by 0 bases. CDR3 region: CASSYNRGLNTEAFF. CDR3 in DNA: TGCGCCAGCAGCTACAACAGGGGGTTGAACACTGAAGCTTTCTTT. Full variable domain (rest looked up from reference TRBV5-1 and TRBJ1-1): KAGVTQTPRYLIKTRGQQVTLSCSPISGHRSVSWYQQTPGQGLQFLFEYFSETQRNKGNFPGRFSGRQFSNSRSEMNVSTLELGDSALYLCASSYNRGLNTEAFFGQGTRLTVV.

This clonotype occurred a few times. The rearrangement uses TRBV20-1 and TRBJ2-3; TRBD2 might be the D (6 bases). Between the trimmed V and J ends, which lost 2 bases and 6 bases, there was a span of 12 bases. The CDR3 runs to 13 residues. The germline V gene encodes CDR1 DFQATT and CDR2 SNEGSKA (reference sequence). Here the CDR3 reads CSARRGRMDTQYF. Written as DNA, the CDR3 is TGCAGTGCTAGACGGGGGAGGATGGATACGCAGTATTTT.

This chain connects TRBV7-3 to TRBJ2-5, with 9 bases lining up with TRBD2. The J call may be wrong; the DNA end is better matched by TRBJ2-1. The CDR3 has 17 residues. Germline CDR1 reads SGHTA; CDR2 reads FQGTGA. Here the CDR3 DNA reads TGTGCCAGCAGCTTACAGTTTTCTAGCGGGACCTACAATGAGCAGTTCTTC. Protein product: CASSLQFSSGTYNEQFF.

V and J are TRBV15 and TRBJ2-3; no clear D. This CDR3 spans 14 amino acids. CDR1 LNHNV and CDR2 YYDKDF come from the germline V gene (reference sequence). Trimming left V 1 base short and J 0 bases short, with 5 bases between. In DNA, the CDR3 is TGTGCCACCAGCAGAGGGTTGAGCACAGATACGCAGTATTTT. Translated, it gives CATSRGLSTDTQYF.

This sequence joins TRBV30 and TRBJ1-2; D gene uncertain. The CDR3 consists of 11 residues. V was cut by 3 bases and J by 1 base, with 3 bases left in between. The germline gives CDR1 GTSNPN, CDR2 SVGIG (reference sequence). CDR3 nucleotide sequence: TGTGCCTGGAGCCTTAACTATGGCTACACCTTC. It yields the protein CAWSLNYGYTF.

This clonotype was counted a few times. The CDR3 loop reads CSATQGADNEQFF. The CDR3 region has the DNA TGCAGTGCGACTCAGGGGGCCGACAATGAGCAGTTCTTC. The rearrangement joins TRBV20-1 to TRBJ2-1; 8 bases match TRBD1. The CDR3 loop spans 13 amino acids. The V segment lost 6 bases and the J segment 5 bases; nucleotides outside the gene matches: 6. Germline CDR1 is DFQATT and CDR2 is SNEGSKA (reference sequence).

The V call is TRBV7-9, the J call TRBJ2-5; 7 nucleotides align to TRBD1. This CDR3 has 15 amino acids. CDR1 is SEHNR and CDR2 is FQNEAQ in the germline V gene (reference sequence). J was trimmed by 2 bases and V by 5 bases; bases with no gene match: 8. CDR3 nucleotides: TGTGCCAGCAGCCATACGAGACAGGGACAAGAGACCCAGTACTTC. Amino acids: CASSHTRQGQETQYF.

The V gene is TRBV5-1, the J gene TRBJ2-5, with 11 nucleotides matching TRBD1. CDR1 SGHRS and CDR2 YFSETQ come from the germline V gene. The CDR3 totals 16 residues. The J segment lost 1 base and the V segment lost 4 bases, leaving 6 bases of the junction unmatched. CDR3 loop: CASSPGTGGFQETQYF. In nucleotides, the CDR3 is TGCGCCAGCAGCCCTGGGACAGGGGGGTTCCAAGAGACCCAGTACTTC. Supplemented by reference TRBV5-1 and TRBJ2-5, the full variable domain reads KAGVTQTPRYLIKTRGQQVTLSCSPISGHRSVSWYQQTPGQGLQFLFEYFSETQRNKGNFPGRFSGRQFSNSRSEMNVSTLELGDSALYLCASSPGTGGFQETQYFGPGTRLLVL.

This clonotype was counted ten times or more. The chain has TRBV7-8 and TRBJ2-5; D not certain. This CDR3 region has 14 residues. V lost 0 bases, J lost 0 bases, and 5 bases lay in between. Germline V lookup: CDR1 SGHVS, CDR2 FQNEAQ. The CDR3 here is CASSLAPNQETQYF. The CDR3, as DNA: TGTGCCAGCAGCTTAGCGCCTAACCAAGAGACCCAGTACTTC.

This clonotype was picked up a small number of times. The V gene is TRBV29-1, the J gene TRBJ2-3; TRBD1 aligns across 9 bases. Looked up from germline, CDR1 is SQVTM and CDR2 is ANQGSEA. The CDR3 covers 13 residues. With 6 bases clipped from V and 6 bases from J, the junction kept 7 bases outside the gene matches. CDR3 region: CSVEQGAKDTQYF. The CDR3, as DNA: TGCAGCGTAGAACAGGGGGCAAAGGATACGCAGTATTTT.

The chain's CDR3 is CASRRDEGYGYTF. For the CDR3, the DNA is TGTGCCAGCCGACGGGACGAGGGCTATGGCTACACCTTC. The chain has TRBV6-2 or TRBV6-3 and TRBJ1-2, with D perhaps TRBD1 (5 bases). The CDR3 sequence is 13 residues long. V lost 8 bases to trimming and J lost 4 bases, with 14 bases between them. Germline CDR1 is MNHEY and CDR2 is SVGEGT.

This clonotype has a handful of counts. V is TRBV12-3 or TRBV12-4 and J is TRBJ1-2, with a weak D call TRBD1 (6 bases). Trimming removed 8 bases from V and 7 bases from J, with 11 bases in between. The CDR3 contains 11 residues. CDR3 protein: CASSTGFGYTF. The CDR3 DNA reads TGTGCCAGCTCCACAGGGTTTGGCTACACCTTC.

The chain joins TRBV10-2 to TRBJ2-7; D remains ambiguous. The germline CDR1 and CDR2 sequences are WSHSY and SAAADI. There are 13 residues in the CDR3. V lost 0 bases, J lost 2 bases, and 5 bases lay in between. The CDR3 loop is CASSESSPYEQYF. CDR3 DNA: TGCGCCAGCAGTGAGTCCAGCCCCTACGAGCAGTACTTC.

This clonotype was counted a few times. This sequence joins TRBV5-1 and TRBJ2-2, with D possibly being TRBD2 (6 bases). The germline CDR1 and CDR2 sequences are SGHRS and YFSETQ. This CDR3 is built from 15 residues. Trimming pared 4 bases from V and 5 bases from J, leaving 15 bases between. The CDR3 bases are TGCGCCAGCAGCCTGGGGGGTATCGGGACCGGGGAGCTGTTTTTT. Translating gives CASSLGGIGTGELFF.

This clonotype occurred a few times. V gene TRBV15 combines with J gene TRBJ2-5; the D is unclear. Germline CDR1 reads LNHNV; CDR2 reads YYDKDF (reference sequence). This CDR3 comprises 12 residues. The V and J ends lost 8 bases and 3 bases respectively, with 10 bases between them. The CDR3 reads CATQAIEETQYF. Written as DNA, the CDR3 is TGTGCCACCCAAGCTATCGAAGAGACCCAGTACTTC. Full variable domain (outside the CDR3, taken from reference TRBV15 and TRBJ2-5): DAMVIQNPRYQVTQFGKPVTLSCSQTLNHNVMYWYQQKSSQAPKLLFHYYDKDFNNEADTPDNFQSRRPNTSFCFLDIRSPGLGDTAMYLCATQAIEETQYFGPGTRLLVL.